This TCR beta chain comes out of a study of hypomethylating agent response in myelodysplastic syndrome. Overall study context: Non-responders met neither complete response nor hematologic improvement criteria, which defined response.

Profiled with immunoSEQ multiplex PCR; TCRdb holds only in-frame clones, not every one. The sample lists about 4,500 clones, 84% occurring once. Germline lookup yields CDR1 SGHRS and CDR2 YFSETQ. The CDR3 covers 13 residues. Trimming shortened V by 4 bases and J by 12 bases, and 19 bases separated the two germline ends. This receptor was taken from a human donor with myelodysplastic syndrome. Sequencing used bone marrow, obtained before or after starting hypomethylating agent treatment for myelodysplastic syndrome (not recorded which). The chain is built from TRBV5-1 and TRBJ1-1, with D possibly TRBD1 on 5 matching bases. Written as DNA, the CDR3 is TGCGCCAGCAGCCTAGACCTCTATCAGGGAACTTTCTTT. Encoded protein: CASSLDLYQGTFF.